These 9 T cell receptor beta chains came from one sample sequenced in a study of response to subunit inactivated influenza vaccine. MiXCR was run by TCRdb on the RT-PCR reads, yielding one entry per CDR3 protein. This table holds 500,000 or so distinct CDR3 sequences, approximately 9.9% found once. The sequencing here drew on PBMCs from blood, taken around seven weeks after vaccination. The receptors come from a man aged 45-60 years who received an inactivated influenza vaccine.

The sample holds a few counts of this clonotype. The rearrangement uses TRBV6-1 and TRBJ1-3; D ambiguous. Trimming cost V 7 bases and J 0 bases, with 7 bases left between them. The CDR3 sequence is 13 residues long. Germline V gene sequence: CDR1 MNHNS, CDR2 SASEGT. For the CDR3, the DNA is TGTGCCAGCACTGGAAACTCTGGAAACACCATATATTTT. It specifies CASTGNSGNTIYF.

This clonotype was seen many times. V usage is TRBV5-6 and J usage is TRBJ2-2; 7 bases agree with TRBD1. Trimming took 4 bases from V and 5 from J; bases not matched to a gene: 17. This CDR3 region has 18 residues. CDR1 and CDR2 from the germline V gene are SGHDT and YYEEEE. DNA of the CDR3: TGTGCCAGCAGCCTCCTACGATCGCACAGGGGAAAGACCGGGGAGCTGTTTTTT. Amino acids: CASSLLRSHRGKTGELFF.

This clonotype was recorded a few times. J is TRBJ2-5 and V is TRBV29-1; D uncertain. CDR3 length equals 12 residues. Deletions cut 4 bases from V and 3 bases from J, with 9 bases between. Per the germline V gene, CDR1 is SQVTM and CDR2 is ANQGSEA. The CDR3 DNA follows: TGCAGCGTTGCCAGCGAGAAAGAGACCCAGTACTTC. Amino acids: CSVASEKETQYF.

V and J are TRBV7-9 and TRBJ2-7; D is possibly TRBD2 (5 bases). Deletions cut 4 bases from V and 2 bases from J, with 15 bases between. CDR3 length: 15 residues. Germline values: CDR1 SEHNR, CDR2 FQNEAQ (reference sequence). The CDR3 is CASSSQLGSPYEQYF. CDR3 in DNA: TGTGCCAGCAGCTCCCAACTAGGGTCACCCTACGAGCAGTACTTC.

The gene calls are TRBV12-3 or TRBV12-4 and TRBJ2-1, with unresolved D. Trimming stripped 2 bases from V and 10 bases from J, with 12 bases between. This CDR3 contains 13 residues. In DNA form, the CDR3 reads TGTGCCAGCAGTTTATCTGGCGGTGGGGAGCAGTTCTTC. Protein: CASSLSGGGEQFF.

The sample holds a few counts of this clonotype. V and J are TRBV7-9 and TRBJ1-6; 11 bases match TRBD1. Germline-derived CDR1 and CDR2 are SEHNR and FQNEAQ (reference sequence). J was trimmed by 7 bases and V by 1 base; bases with no gene match: 3. This CDR3 comprises 16 residues. CDR3 nucleotide sequence: TGTGCCAGCAGCTTAGATTGGGACAGGGGGAATTCACCCCTCCACTTT. Its translation is CASSLDWDRGNSPLHF.

This clonotype was detected only a few times. The J gene is TRBJ2-6, the V gene TRBV7-2, with no clear D. V lost 4 bases to trimming and J lost 2 bases, with 6 bases between them. CDR1 and CDR2 from the germline V gene are SGHTA and FQGNSA. The CDR3 runs to 14 residues. This CDR3 reads CASSYGAGANVLTF. Here the CDR3 DNA reads TGTGCCAGCAGCTATGGGGCTGGGGCCAACGTCCTGACTTTC.

The V gene is TRBV3-1, the J gene TRBJ2-7; TRBD1 matches at 9 bases. The germline V gene encodes CDR1 LGHDT and CDR2 YNNKEL (reference sequence). The length of the CDR3 is 16 residues. V was pared by 4 bases and J by 1 base, with 8 bases of the junction left unmatched. CDR3 nucleotides: TGTGCCAGCAGCCGAGAGCCGGGACAGGGTTCCTACGAGCAGTACTTC. Its translation is CASSREPGQGSYEQYF.

The sample holds a few counts of this clonotype. J is TRBJ2-7 and V is TRBV24-1; tentative D call: TRBD1 (6 bases). Trimming took off 6 bases at V and 3 bases at J, with 14 bases between the two ends. The germline V gene has CDR1 KGHDR and CDR2 SFDVKD. This CDR3 is built from 14 residues. CDR3 sequence (DNA): TGTGCCACCAGTTCACGAGACAGGTACTACGAGCAGTACTTC. The encoded protein is CATSSRDRYYEQYF.